These 27 T cell receptor beta chains share one sample of origin, sequenced in a study of blood T cell repertoires in COVID-19. TCRdb's table, derived via immunoSEQ multiplex PCR, lists solely in-frame clones and lacks some. The sample yields under 150,000 clones, over 75% seen once. Input material: peripheral blood. These receptors were obtained from a man older than 75 with acute or convalescent COVID-19.

This clone was detected only once. V gene TRBV28 combines with J gene TRBJ2-5, with 9 positions matching TRBD2. This CDR3 contains 16 residues. Per germline, CDR1 MDHEN and CDR2 SYDVKM. V gave up 1 base and J gave up 5 bases; unmatched junction bases: 8. The CDR3, as DNA: TGTGCCAGCAGTTTATTGGGCGGGAGGGCCCAGGAGACCCAGTACTTC. Its protein is CASSLLGGRAQETQYF.

The J gene is TRBJ2-5, the V gene TRBV14; maybe TRBD1 (5 bases). Germline lookup yields CDR1 SGHDN and CDR2 FVKESK. With 4 bases removed from V and 0 bases from J, the gap between germline ends came to 15 bases. The CDR3 loop spans 16 amino acids. As DNA, the CDR3 is TGTGCCAGCAGCCCAAACTTGACAGAGTACCAAGAGACCCAGTACTTC. Its protein is CASSPNLTEYQETQYF.

This clone was seen more than once but under ten times. The V call is TRBV2, the J call TRBJ1-1; TRBD1 might be the D (5 bases). CDR3 size: 15 residues. Germline V gene data show CDR1 as SNHLY and CDR2 as FYNNEI. Trimming pared 8 bases from V and 0 bases from J, leaving 16 bases between. In DNA form, the CDR3 reads TGTGCCAGCCTCCACGCCCGACAGCTGAACACTGAAGCTTTCTTT. Amino acid sequence: CASLHARQLNTEAFF.

This clone appeared a single time. At one end, the junction sequence differs from germline, possibly due to a read error. V usage is TRBV7-7 and J usage is TRBJ2-2; 9 positions match TRBD1. Germline CDR1 and CDR2: SSHAT and FNYEAQ (reference sequence). The CDR3 is 15 amino acids. CDR3 in DNA: TGTGCCGGCAGCCTCATGACAGGGGGCACCGGGGAGCTGTTTTTT. Residues: CAGSLMTGGTGELFF.

The rearrangement joins TRBV5-5 to TRBJ2-3; TRBD2 aligns across 11 bases. Germline V gene data show CDR1 as SGHKS and CDR2 as YYEKEE (reference sequence). The CDR3 length is 16 residues. V lost 0 bases, J lost 5 bases, and 5 bases stayed unmatched. The CDR3 coding sequence is TGTGCCAGCAGCTTGGGGATAGCGGGAGGGCAAGATACGCAGTATTTT. Translation: CASSLGIAGGQDTQYF.

CDR3 DNA: TGTGCCAGCAGCGGAAAGACAGGGGGGGTAAGCAATCAGCCCCAGCATTTT. This sequence encodes CASSGKTGGVSNQPQHF. V usage is TRBV7-2 and J usage is TRBJ1-5, with 9 nucleotides matching TRBD1. The length of the CDR3 is 17 residues. Germline V gene data show CDR1 as SGHTA and CDR2 as FQGNSA. Germline trimming cut 5 bases from V and 1 base from J; bases unmatched to any gene: 9. Supplemented by reference TRBV7-2 and TRBJ1-5, the full variable domain reads GAGVSQSPSNKVTEKGKDVELRCDPISGHTALYWYRQSLGQGLEFLIYFQGNSAPDKSGLPSDRFSAERTGGSVSTLTIQRTQQEDSAVYLCASSGKTGGVSNQPQHFGDGTRLSIL.

In DNA form, the CDR3 reads TGTGCCATCAGTGGTCGGGGGACCACCACAGATACGCAGTATTTT. It specifies CAISGRGTTTDTQYF. The chain has TRBV10-3 and TRBJ2-3, with D maybe TRBD2 (6 bases). The CDR3 loop spans 15 amino acids. Germline V CDR1 and CDR2: ENHRY, SYGVKD. The V gene lost 4 bases and the J gene lost 2 bases, with 13 bases spanning the gap.

The chain carries TRBV7-8 and TRBJ1-5; D remains ambiguous. CDR1 is SGHVS and CDR2 is FQNEAQ in the germline V gene. V shed 5 bases and J shed 4 bases, with 6 bases lying between them. The CDR3 is 12 residues long. Written as DNA, the CDR3 is TGTGCCAGCAGCCTACAGAATCAGCCCCAGCATTTT. Residues: CASSLQNQPQHF.

The V call is TRBV11-2, the J call TRBJ1-2; 7 bases match TRBD1. The CDR3 spans 15 residues. The germline V gene has CDR1 SGHAT and CDR2 FQNNGV. With 1 base clipped from V and 3 bases from J, the junction kept 5 bases outside the gene matches. CDR3 amino acids: CASSLVRGLDYGYTF. DNA of the CDR3: TGTGCCAGCAGCTTAGTAAGGGGGCTGGACTATGGCTACACCTTC.

The CDR3 is CASSYGGLEANYGYTF. The CDR3 coding sequence is TGTGCCAGCAGCTATGGAGGACTAGAAGCTAACTATGGCTACACCTTC. V gene TRBV7-2 combines with J gene TRBJ1-2; no firm D call. V was trimmed by 4 bases and J by 0 bases, leaving 15 bases between them. Per germline, CDR1 SGHTA and CDR2 FQGNSA. The CDR3 loop spans 16 amino acids.

This clone occurred a few times. This chain uses TRBV7-9 with TRBJ2-2; 8 positions match TRBD2. The ends lost 2 bases at V and 7 bases at J; junction bases unmatched: 3. Germline values: CDR1 SEHNR, CDR2 FQNEAQ (reference sequence). The CDR3 spans 14 residues. DNA of the CDR3: TGTGCCAGCAGCTTAAGTCTAGCGGGCGGGGAGCTGTTTTTT. This encodes CASSLSLAGGELFF.

CDR3 sequence reads: CASSQGGRGNTGELFF. In DNA form, the CDR3 reads TGTGCCAGCAGCCAAGGAGGGAGGGGGAACACCGGGGAGCTGTTTTTT. V gene TRBV3-1 (or the pseudogene TRBV3-2) combines with J gene TRBJ2-2, with TRBD2 matching over 7 bases. Trimming cost V 1 base and J 1 base; bases outside gene matches: 3. Germline CDR1 reads LGHDT; CDR2 reads YNNKEL (reference sequence). This CDR3 has 16 amino acids.

The chain recombines TRBV19 with TRBJ2-1, with 8 nucleotides matching TRBD2. From germline, CDR1 is LNHDA and CDR2 SQIVND (reference sequence). The CDR3 is 13 amino acids. After removal of 6 bases from V and 10 bases from J, the junction contained 8 bases not matched to a gene. The CDR3 loop is CASSPDPSGEQFF. For the CDR3, the DNA is TGTGCCAGTAGCCCTGATCCTAGCGGGGAGCAGTTCTTC.

The V and J genes are TRBV6-5 and TRBJ2-7; 9 positions agree with TRBD1. Germline CDR1 MNHEY, CDR2 SVGAGI. The CDR3 consists of 16 residues. V trimming: 4 bases; J trimming: 2 bases; junction bases outside the gene matches: 9. In DNA, the CDR3 is TGTGCCAGCAGTTCCGCCGGGACAGGGAGTCCCTACGAGCAGTACTTC. It translates to CASSSAGTGSPYEQYF.

This chain's CDR3 is CASTGRDYEQYF. The CDR3 coding sequence is TGTGCCAGCACTGGCCGGGACTACGAGCAGTACTTC. The gene calls are TRBV27 and TRBJ2-7; a possible D gene is TRBD2 (5 bases). This CDR3 is 12 amino acids long. CDR1 is MNHEY and CDR2 is SMNVEV in the germline V gene (reference sequence). The V gene lost 7 bases and the J gene lost 3 bases, with 10 bases spanning the gap.

The chain employs TRBV27 and TRBJ2-7; TRBD1 is a possible D gene (6 bases). V lost 3 bases and J 3 bases, leaving 12 bases between the germline ends. CDR1 is MNHEY, CDR2 SMNVEV, per germline (reference sequence). The length of the CDR3 is 14 residues. The CDR3 sequence is CASSFRDMGYEQYF. CDR3 bases: TGTGCCAGCAGTTTCCGGGACATGGGCTACGAGCAGTACTTC.

The chain recombines TRBV10-3 with TRBJ1-2; D might be TRBD1 (6 bases). The CDR3 spans 15 residues. Trimming pared 3 bases from V and 0 bases from J, leaving 11 bases between. Per germline, CDR1 ENHRY and CDR2 SYGVKD. The DNA of the CDR3 is TGTGCCATCAGTGAATATGGACAGTCTAACTATGGCTACACCTTC. This codes for CAISEYGQSNYGYTF.

The CDR3 region has the DNA TGTGCCACCACGACAGGCAACACTGAAGCTTTCTTT. Amino acids: CATTTGNTEAFF. This chain links TRBV6-5 with TRBJ1-1, with D perhaps TRBD1 (6 bases). The CDR3 runs 12 residues. The germline V and J ends were trimmed by 10 bases and 2 bases, with 11 bases remaining between them. Per germline, CDR1 MNHEY and CDR2 SVGAGI.

The chain combines TRBV4-1 with TRBJ1-2, with D possibly matching TRBD1 (6 bases). This CDR3 region has 14 residues. Trimming took 4 bases from V and 2 from J, leaving 11 bases between them. Germline CDR1 is MGHRA and CDR2 is YSYEKL. CDR3 sequence (DNA): TGCGCCAGCAGCCGTATCACAGGGAACTATGGCTACACCTTC. This codes for CASSRITGNYGYTF.

In nucleotides, the CDR3 is TGCAGCGTTGGGGGCACGAACACCGGGGAGCTGTTTTTT. It encodes CSVGGTNTGELFF. The chain combines TRBV29-1 with TRBJ2-2, with D possibly TRBD1 on 5 matching bases. CDR1 is SQVTM and CDR2 is ANQGSEA in the germline V gene. The length of the CDR3 is 13 residues. V gave up 4 bases and J gave up 0 bases, with 6 bases separating them.

The chain has TRBV6-5 and TRBJ1-3; D uncertain. This CDR3 spans 13 amino acids. Per the germline V gene, CDR1 is MNHEY and CDR2 is SVGAGI. Trimming cost V 1 base and J 4 bases, with 5 bases left between them. Written as DNA, the CDR3 is TGTGCCAGCAGTTACTTGGGCGGAAACACCATATATTTT. It specifies CASSYLGGNTIYF.

This chain joins TRBV28 and TRBJ1-5; 9 nucleotides align to TRBD1. The CDR3 extends over 14 amino acids. CDR1 is MDHEN, CDR2 SYDVKM, per germline. The junction had 5 bases not matched to a gene; V was cut back by 7 bases and J by 4 bases. The CDR3 loop reads CASNWGTGNQPQHF. CDR3 nucleotides: TGTGCCAGCAACTGGGGGACAGGGAATCAGCCCCAGCATTTT.

V gene TRBV6-5 combines with J gene TRBJ1-2; a possible D gene is TRBD1 (6 bases). This CDR3 has 14 amino acids. V was cut by 5 bases and J by 0 bases, with 10 bases left in between. Germline V lookup: CDR1 MNHEY, CDR2 SVGAGI. The CDR3 is CASSRQDANYGYTF. CDR3 nucleotides: TGTGCCAGCAGTCGACAGGACGCTAACTATGGCTACACCTTC.

CDR3 protein: CASSLRGQGLWTEAFF. The CDR3 DNA follows: TGTGCCAGCAGCTTAAGGGGACAGGGGTTGTGGACTGAAGCTTTCTTT. The J gene is TRBJ1-1, the V gene TRBV13; 10 bases are shared with TRBD1. V gave up 2 bases and J gave up 5 bases; unmatched junction bases: 8. Germline CDR1 reads PRHDT; CDR2 reads FYEKMQ (reference sequence). The CDR3 runs to 16 residues.

The chain has TRBV5-6 and TRBJ2-4; a possible D gene is TRBD2 (6 bases). The CDR3 length is 16 residues. Trimming left V 0 bases short and J 2 bases short, with 12 bases between. The germline V gene has CDR1 SGHDT and CDR2 YYEEEE. The CDR3, as DNA: TGTGCCAGCAGCTTGGGACTAGTTGGCACCAAAAACATTCAGTACTTC. This translates into CASSLGLVGTKNIQYF.

V and J are TRBV11-2 and TRBJ1-1; D is unresolved. This CDR3 comprises 13 residues. Germline CDR1 reads SGHAT; CDR2 reads FQNNGV. Deletions cut 4 bases from V and 1 base from J, with 7 bases between. The CDR3 loop is CASSYAGNTEAFF. Here the CDR3 DNA reads TGTGCCAGCAGCTACGCAGGGAACACTGAAGCTTTCTTT. The full variable domain, with the rest looked up from reference TRBV11-2 and TRBJ1-1, is EAGVAQSPRYKIIEKRQSVAFWCNPISGHATLYWYQQILGQGPKLLIQFQNNGVVDDSQLPKDRFSAERLKGVDSTLKIQPAKLEDSAVYLCASSYAGNTEAFFGQGTRLTVV.

J is TRBJ2-7 and V is TRBV28, with a weak D call TRBD2 (6 bases). This CDR3 contains 17 residues. Germline assignment: CDR1 MDHEN and CDR2 SYDVKM. Between the trimmed V and J ends, which lost 6 bases and 4 bases, there was a span of 25 bases. CDR3 in DNA: TGTGCCAGCAGCCGACCGGGACTCGGGCTGGGAAATTACGAGCAGTACTTC. It translates to CASSRPGLGLGNYEQYF.